The 5 T cell receptor beta chains below were found in one sample sequenced in a study of graft-versus-host responses after intestinal transplantation (dated by TCRdb to the early 2020s). Dithiothreitol, EDTA incubations and collagenase D digestion were used to isolate intraepithelial and lamina propria lymphocytes from graft specimens. Receptor libraries were prepared by the immunoSEQ multiplex PCR assay. The clones in this table, taken by TCRdb from immuneACCESS, are in-frame only. Not every clone is retained; where verified, under half of the shortfall comes from an unresolved V gene, and the cause of the rest is unknown. In all, the sample holds under 75,000 clones, and roughly nine tenths of those were seen once. 1.5% to 2% of the sample comes from the top ten. The sample consisted of ileum tissue, taken 350 to 400 days after transplant. The receptors were gathered from a human patient who received an intestinal transplant, so some T cells may come from the graft donor.

This sequence joins TRBV4-1 and TRBJ2-7; TRBD2 matches 7 bases. The CDR3 runs 16 residues. Losses at the gene ends were 1 base for V and 4 bases for J; bases not matched to a gene: 10. Germline lookup yields CDR1 MGHRA and CDR2 YSYEKL. CDR3 DNA sequence: TGCGCCAGCAGCCAAGTCGTCCGCGGGAGCTCGTACGAGCAGTACTTC. Translation: CASSQVVRGSSYEQYF.

The chain employs TRBV9 and TRBJ2-5; 9 nucleotides line up with TRBD2. The CDR3 is 16 residues long. After removal of 0 bases from V and 4 bases from J, the junction contained 7 bases not matched to a gene. CDR1 is SGDLS and CDR2 is YYNGEE in the germline V gene. The CDR3: CASSVGNSGGGETQYF. Here the CDR3 DNA reads TGTGCCAGCAGCGTAGGAAATAGCGGGGGAGGAGAGACCCAGTACTTC.

The V call is TRBV29-1, the J call TRBJ1-2; no definite D call. Trimming took off 1 base at V and 6 bases at J, with 9 bases between the two ends. The germline gives CDR1 SQVTM, CDR2 ANQGSEA. CDR3 length: 12 amino acids. The CDR3 loop is CSVEVGADGYTF. The CDR3 region has the DNA TGCAGCGTTGAAGTGGGCGCGGATGGCTACACCTTC.

To note about this clone: The same CDR3 arises from other DNA sequences in this sample as well. V and J are TRBV30 and TRBJ1-3; D call uncertain. The germline V and J ends were trimmed by 0 bases and 4 bases, with 4 bases remaining between them. The germline V gene encodes CDR1 GTSNPN and CDR2 SVGIG (reference sequence). CDR3 size: 12 residues. CDR3 sequence: CAWSVSGNTIYF. Written as DNA, the CDR3 is TGTGCCTGGAGTGTCTCAGGAAACACCATATATTTT.

This chain uses TRBV29-1 with TRBJ2-5; 11 bases align to TRBD1. V lost 4 bases to trimming and J lost 5 bases; unmatched junction nucleotides: 6. The CDR3 spans 14 residues. CDR1 is SQVTM and CDR2 is ANQGSEA in the germline V gene. DNA for the CDR3: TGCAGCGTTGGGCCGGGACAGGGGGTTGAGACCCAGTACTTC. It encodes CSVGPGQGVETQYF.